This T cell receptor beta chain was captured by sequencing in a study of T cells in Graves' hyperthyroidism and ophthalmopathy. The CDR3 regions of TCR beta were amplified from RNA transcripts. First-round RT-PCR with HTBI primers amplified the TCR CDR3 region. In TCRdb, the multiplex PCR reads were re-called with MiXCR into one record per CDR3 protein. The sample has about 500,000 distinct CDR3 sequences; about an eighth are singletons. In this sample, this clonotype turned up many times. Trimming left V 4 bases short and J 6 bases short, with 13 bases between. Germline V gene sequence: CDR1 SQVTM, CDR2 ANQGSEA. This CDR3 comprises 13 residues.

The rearrangement uses TRBV29-1 and TRBJ2-1, with D perhaps TRBD1 (6 bases). This TCR derives from a woman aged 18-29 years with Graves' hyperthyroidism. Sequencing used blood. CDR3 nucleotide sequence: TGCAGCGTTGCTAGTGGCAGGGGCAATGAGCAGTTCTTC. Translation gives CSVASGRGNEQFF.